This entry lists 7 T cell receptor beta chains sequenced from one sample in a study of T cells in Graves' hyperthyroidism and ophthalmopathy. Amplification targeted TCR beta CDR3 regions from RNA transcripts. The HTBI set primed first-round TCR CDR3 RT-PCR. Via MiXCR, TCRdb re-called the multiplex PCR reads, giving one row per CDR3 protein. The sample shows hundreds of thousands of distinct CDR3 sequences, about an eighth of them seen only once. Sequenced input: blood. The receptors derive from a man aged 50 to 60 with Graves' ophthalmopathy.

In this sample, this clonotype turned up many times. The chain carries TRBV18 and TRBJ1-5, with a possible D match to TRBD1 (5 bases). Germline values: CDR1 KGHSH, CDR2 LQKENI. This CDR3 is 13 amino acids long. V dropped 0 bases and J dropped 6 bases, with 6 bases sitting between them. The CDR3, as DNA: TGTGCCAGCTCACCACCAGGGGTTCAGCCCCAGCATTTT. The encoded protein is CASSPPGVQPQHF.

This CDR3 is CASSHSTGAPSKGEKLFF. CDR3 nucleotides: TGTGCCAGCTCACACTCGACAGGGGCCCCCAGTAAGGGTGAAAAACTGTTTTTT. The chain joins TRBV18 to TRBJ1-4, with 8 nucleotides matching TRBD1. Germline V gives CDR1 KGHSH, CDR2 LQKENI. V trimming: 4 bases; J trimming: 7 bases; junction bases outside the gene matches: 17. This CDR3 spans 18 amino acids.

This chain joins TRBV7-9 and TRBJ2-7; D ambiguous. The CDR3 is made up of 14 amino acids. The V gene lost 4 bases and the J gene lost 2 bases, with 12 bases spanning the gap. The germline CDR1 and CDR2 sequences are SEHNR and FQNEAQ (reference sequence). The CDR3 reads CASSYLTDTYEQYF. The CDR3 DNA sequence: TGTGCCAGCAGCTACTTGACTGACACCTACGAGCAGTACTTC.

In its sample, this clonotype was seen many times. V gene TRBV2 combines with J gene TRBJ2-3; 11 bases align to TRBD2. V trimming: 9 bases; J trimming: 2 bases; junction bases outside the gene matches: 7. Germline values: CDR1 SNHLY, CDR2 FYNNEI. This CDR3 contains 15 residues. The CDR3 DNA follows: TGTGCCAGAACCCAACTAGCGGGAGACACAGATACGCAGTATTTT. The encoded protein is CARTQLAGDTDTQYF.

This sequence joins TRBV14 and TRBJ1-1, with D perhaps TRBD1 (6 bases). This CDR3 comprises 15 residues. V was trimmed by 4 bases and J by 1 base, leaving 13 bases between them. The germline V gene encodes CDR1 SGHDN and CDR2 FVKESK. The CDR3 here is CASSPERGRNTEAFF. The CDR3 region has the DNA TGTGCCAGCAGCCCGGAGAGGGGGAGGAACACTGAAGCTTTCTTT.

This rearrangement joins TRBV5-1 to TRBJ1-2; D possibly corresponds to TRBD1 (5 bases). CDR3 length: 14 amino acids. Germline V gene lookup returns CDR1 SGHRS and CDR2 YFSETQ. V lost 3 bases and J lost 8, with 17 bases in between. CDR3 residues: CASSSDIHPGGYTF. The CDR3 region has the DNA TGCGCCAGCAGCTCGGACATACATCCGGGGGGCTACACCTTC. Combining the CDR3 with reference TRBV5-1 and TRBJ1-2 gives the whole variable domain KAGVTQTPRYLIKTRGQQVTLSCSPISGHRSVSWYQQTPGQGLQFLFEYFSETQRNKGNFPGRFSGRQFSNSRSEMNVSTLELGDSALYLCASSSDIHPGGYTFGSGTRLTVV.

This clonotype was counted at least ten times. J is TRBJ2-3 and V is TRBV5-6, with unresolved D. Germline-derived CDR1 and CDR2 are SGHDT and YYEEEE. V was clipped by 1 base and J by 2 bases, with 5 bases between them. The CDR3 runs to 13 residues. The CDR3 nucleotides read TGTGCCAGCAGCTTGTGGTCCACAGATACGCAGTATTTT. This gives the protein CASSLWSTDTQYF.